The 6 T cell receptor beta chains listed next were all sequenced from one sample in a study of blood T cells in healthy people across ages. The second PCR ran roughly 6 to 11 cycles with a sample-barcoded 5' primer and J-beta primers. Using its own MiXCR run on the 5' RACE reads, TCRdb lists one record per CDR3 protein. The table has roughly 1,300,000 distinct CDR3 sequences, roughly 60% seen once. The sample was blood. The receptors were gathered from a man in his late teens or twenties in good health.

As DNA, the CDR3 is TGCAGTGCTAGAGGGACCTCCCCCGGCGAGCAGTACTTC. Translated, it gives CSARGTSPGEQYF. This rearrangement joins TRBV20-1 to TRBJ2-7, with D unclear. With 1 base removed from V and 6 bases from J, the gap between germline ends came to 13 bases. The V gene's germline CDR1 is DFQATT and CDR2 SNEGSKA (reference sequence). There are 13 residues in the CDR3.

The table lists this clonotype with a few counts. The rearrangement links TRBV12-3 or TRBV12-4 to TRBJ2-7; TRBD1 matches at 9 bases. V lost 6 bases, J lost 7 bases, and 19 bases stayed unmatched. This CDR3 spans 17 amino acids. Written as DNA, the CDR3 is TGTGCCAGCAGGTTGTTGGTATGGGGACAGGGTTCTCAGGAGCAGTACTTC. It translates to CASRLLVWGQGSQEQYF.

This rearrangement joins TRBV9 to TRBJ2-1; D possibly corresponds to TRBD2 (5 bases). V was cut by 3 bases and J by 9 bases, with 16 bases left in between. The CDR3 consists of 14 residues. Germline V gene sequence: CDR1 SGDLS, CDR2 YYNGEE. CDR3 nucleotides: TGTGCCAGCAGCGCGTCACTAGTAAGGAGTGAGCAGTTCTTC. Translated: CASSASLVRSEQFF.

The V and J genes are TRBV7-9 and TRBJ2-3; tentatively, D is TRBD2 (6 bases). Germline values: CDR1 SEHNR, CDR2 FQNEAQ (reference sequence). The length of the CDR3 is 14 residues. Trimming cost V 2 bases and J 6 bases, with 12 bases left between them. CDR3 sequence: CASSLLNSGDTQYF. The CDR3 DNA is TGTGCCAGCAGCTTACTCAACAGCGGGGATACGCAGTATTTT.

V and J are TRBV27 and TRBJ2-7; 8 bases map to TRBD1. CDR1 is MNHEY and CDR2 is SMNVEV in the germline V gene (reference sequence). CDR3 length: 15 amino acids. V shed 3 bases, J shed 5 bases, and the junction held 9 bases outside the gene matches. CDR3 sequence: CASSFRTGPVHEQYF. The CDR3, as DNA: TGTGCCAGCAGTTTTAGGACAGGGCCAGTGCACGAGCAGTACTTC.

This chain connects TRBV12-3 or TRBV12-4 to TRBJ1-2; 8 bases fit TRBD1. This CDR3 has 14 amino acids. The V gene end was trimmed by 3 bases and the J gene end by 4 bases; junction bases not matched to a gene: 4. Here the CDR3 reads CASSFHGQGYGYTF. In nucleotides, the CDR3 is TGTGCCAGCAGTTTCCATGGACAGGGCTATGGCTACACCTTC.